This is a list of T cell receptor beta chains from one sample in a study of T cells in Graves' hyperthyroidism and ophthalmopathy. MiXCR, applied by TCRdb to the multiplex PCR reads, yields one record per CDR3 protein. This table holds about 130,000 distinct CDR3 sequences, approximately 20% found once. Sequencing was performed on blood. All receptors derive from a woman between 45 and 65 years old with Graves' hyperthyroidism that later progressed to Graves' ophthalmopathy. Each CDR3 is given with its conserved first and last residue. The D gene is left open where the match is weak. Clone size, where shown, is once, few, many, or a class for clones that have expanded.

cdr3_nt: TGCGCCAGCAGCCAAGCAGACAGGGTCGCGGGAGTAGTCTCCTACAATGAGCAGTTCTTC; cdr3_aa: CASSQADRVAGVVSYNEQFF; clone_size: -; d_call: -; j_call: TRBJ2-1; v_call: TRBV4-1
cdr3_nt: TGTGCCAGCAGTTTAAGTCCCTTAGCGATCCTTGAGTCCTACGAGCAGTACTTC; cdr3_aa: CASSLSPLAILESYEQYF; clone_size: -; d_call: -; j_call: TRBJ2-7; v_call: TRBV28
cdr3_nt: TGCAGTGCTAGACCGCTCATTTGGACTAGCGGGAGGACAGATACGCAGTATTTT; cdr3_aa: CSARPLIWTSGRTDTQYF; clone_size: few; d_call: TRBD2; j_call: TRBJ2-3; v_call: TRBV20-1
cdr3_nt: TGTGCCAGCAGCCTCGACAGGGGGCTAGGGGAGCAGTACTTC; cdr3_aa: CASSLDRGLGEQYF; clone_size: many; d_call: TRBD1; j_call: TRBJ2-7; v_call: TRBV13
cdr3_nt: TGCGCCAGCAGCCAAGATTCCGGACTAAGGCAGTTCTTC; cdr3_aa: CASSQDSGLRQFF; clone_size: many; d_call: -; j_call: TRBJ2-1; v_call: TRBV4-1
cdr3_nt: TGTGCCAGCAGCTTAGCTGGGAAGGGGGGAACTGAAGCTTTCTTT; cdr3_aa: CASSLAGKGGTEAFF; clone_size: -; d_call: -; j_call: TRBJ1-1; v_call: TRBV5-4
cdr3_nt: TGTGCCAGCAGTCCCCAAGGGGGAGGCTTTGAGCAGTACTTC; cdr3_aa: CASSPQGGGFEQYF; clone_size: many; d_call: -; j_call: TRBJ2-7; v_call: TRBV28
cdr3_nt: TGTGCCAGCAGCTGGGGGACTAGCCAAAGTAATGAGCAGTTCTTC; cdr3_aa: CASSWGTSQSNEQFF; clone_size: -; d_call: TRBD2; j_call: TRBJ2-1; v_call: TRBV5-8
cdr3_nt: TGTGCCAGCAGTTTAGGACGGGCTAATGAAAAACTGTTTTTT; cdr3_aa: CASSLGRANEKLFF; clone_size: many; d_call: -; j_call: TRBJ1-4; v_call: TRBV28
cdr3_nt: TGCAGTGCTCAAACCGATATGGACTATTACAATGAGCAGTTCTTC; cdr3_aa: CSAQTDMDYYNEQFF; clone_size: many; d_call: -; j_call: TRBJ2-1; v_call: TRBV20-1
cdr3_nt: TGTGCCAGCAGCGCAGGCCCCGAGAGCGGACCACATGCCTCCCAGTACTTC; cdr3_aa: CASSAGPESGPHASQYF; clone_size: many; d_call: -; j_call: TRBJ2-5; v_call: TRBV9
cdr3_nt: TGCGCCAGCAGCACGACTAGCGGGAAGACCTACGAGCAGTACTTC; cdr3_aa: CASSTTSGKTYEQYF; clone_size: -; d_call: TRBD2; j_call: TRBJ2-7; v_call: TRBV10-1
cdr3_nt: TGCGCCAGCAGCGAAGCAGGGGCCACTGAAGCTTTCTTT; cdr3_aa: CASSEAGATEAFF; clone_size: many; d_call: -; j_call: TRBJ1-1; v_call: TRBV5-1
cdr3_nt: TGCGCCAGCAGGGTCGAGGACCGAAGCAATGAGCAGTTCTTC; cdr3_aa: CASRVEDRSNEQFF; clone_size: many; d_call: -; j_call: TRBJ2-1; v_call: TRBV5-1
cdr3_nt: TGCGCCAGCAGCCTACCGGGACAGGGGAGTCAAAAACTGTTTTTT; cdr3_aa: CASSLPGQGSQKLFF; clone_size: many; d_call: TRBD1; j_call: TRBJ1-4; v_call: TRBV5-1